A single sample gave rise to the 28 T cell receptor beta chains below, sequenced in a study of shared clonotypes between healthy human individuals. Using immunoSEQ multiplex PCR, the repertoire was profiled, and TCRdb retains in-frame clones only, with some absent. The sample shows some 2 million clones, roughly 94% of them seen only once. Naive CD8 cells comprised CD45RO-negative, CCR7-positively selected cells, excluding terminally differentiated effector memory CD45RA+ cells. The sequenced material came from naive CD8+ T cells sorted from blood. Receptors originate from a young man in good health.

V gene TRBV10-3 combines with J gene TRBJ1-6; tentatively, D is TRBD1 (5 bases). The CDR3 spans 13 residues. V lost 2 bases to trimming and J lost 6 bases, with 5 bases between them. Looked up from germline, CDR1 is ENHRY and CDR2 is SYGVKD. The CDR3 nucleotides read TGTGCCATCAGTGAGGGGACTAATTCACCCCTCCACTTT. Amino acid sequence: CAISEGTNSPLHF.

The sample holds one count of this clone. This chain uses TRBV28 with TRBJ1-2; 8 bases are shared with TRBD1. From germline, CDR1 is MDHEN and CDR2 SYDVKM. The J segment lost 5 bases and the V segment lost 6 bases, leaving 8 bases of the junction unmatched. There are 14 residues in the CDR3. The DNA of the CDR3 is TGTGCCAGCAGACTACCCGGGACAGGATATGGCTACACCTTC. This gives the protein CASRLPGTGYGYTF.

The chain joins TRBV5-1 to TRBJ1-1, with a tentative D call TRBD1 (6 bases). V was trimmed by 4 bases and J by 0 bases, leaving 16 bases between them. This CDR3 has 16 residues. Germline loops: CDR1 SGHRS, CDR2 YFSETQ. Written as DNA, the CDR3 is TGCGCCAGCAGCCTGGGCGGCGGGGGCATGAACACTGAAGCTTTCTTT. The encoded protein is CASSLGGGGMNTEAFF.

V and J are TRBV4-1 and TRBJ2-7; D is unclear. Trimming stripped 4 bases from V and 6 bases from J, with 19 bases between. The CDR3 is made up of 15 amino acids. Germline V lookup: CDR1 MGHRA, CDR2 YSYEKL. The DNA of the CDR3 is TGCGCCAGCAGCCCCACACTGTCCACGGGTATCGAGCAGTACTTC. It specifies CASSPTLSTGIEQYF.

The chain recombines TRBV7-9 with TRBJ2-5; no reliable D call. Germline assignment: CDR1 SEHNR and CDR2 FQNEAQ (reference sequence). The V end was cut by 4 bases, the J end by 2 bases, with 14 bases between. This CDR3 is built from 15 residues. CDR3 residues: CASSSNSHSQETQYF. Here the CDR3 DNA reads TGTGCCAGCAGCTCAAACAGCCACTCTCAAGAGACCCAGTACTTC.

The chain uses TRBV9 and TRBJ2-1; D remains unclear. CDR3 length: 15 residues. Trimming cost V 0 bases and J 4 bases, with 11 bases left between them. Germline V gene data show CDR1 as SGDLS and CDR2 as YYNGEE. In nucleotides, the CDR3 is TGTGCCAGCAGCGTAGTGGGATCGGATTACAATGAGCAGTTCTTC. This sequence encodes CASSVVGSDYNEQFF.

The V and J genes are TRBV5-6 and TRBJ2-3; the D is unclear. There are 13 residues in the CDR3. Germline-derived CDR1 and CDR2 are SGHDT and YYEEEE. V lost 3 bases and J lost 3, with 8 bases in between. The CDR3 spells CASSWVRTDTQYF. The DNA for the CDR3 is TGTGCCAGCAGCTGGGTTCGGACAGATACGCAGTATTTT.

The chain combines TRBV30 with TRBJ1-5; 9 nucleotides match TRBD1. J gave up 10 bases and V 3 bases, and 7 bases lay outside the gene matches. The CDR3 contains 13 residues. Germline V gene data show CDR1 as GTSNPN and CDR2 as SVGIG (reference sequence). The DNA for the CDR3 is TGTGCCTGGAGCCCCGAACAGGGGGCACCCCAGCATTTT. Residues: CAWSPEQGAPQHF.

The chain joins TRBV19 to TRBJ1-5; D uncertain. V gave up 1 base and J gave up 11 bases, with 6 bases separating them. The germline V gene encodes CDR1 LNHDA and CDR2 SQIVND (reference sequence). The CDR3 is 11 residues long. CDR3 sequence reads: CASSIGRTQHF. As DNA, the CDR3 is TGTGCCAGTAGTATAGGACGGACCCAGCATTTT.

Written as DNA, the CDR3 is TGTGCCAGCAGTTACTCTAAGAATTCACCCCTCCACTTT. Translated: CASSYSKNSPLHF. The chain carries TRBV6-5 and TRBJ1-6; D is ambiguous. The CDR3 sequence is 13 residues long. Germline V gives CDR1 MNHEY, CDR2 SVGAGI. The V and J ends lost 0 bases and 7 bases respectively, with 4 bases between them.

This chain links TRBV29-1 with TRBJ1-2, with 11 positions matching TRBD1. This CDR3 contains 17 residues. Germline V gene sequence: CDR1 SQVTM, CDR2 ANQGSEA. The V gene end was trimmed by 2 bases and the J gene end by 3 bases; junction bases not matched to a gene: 11. CDR3 residues: CSVESIGTGGNDYGYTF. In nucleotides, the CDR3 is TGCAGCGTTGAAAGTATAGGGACAGGGGGTAACGACTATGGCTACACCTTC. The whole variable domain, filled in from reference TRBV29-1 and TRBJ1-2, reads SAVISQKPSRDICQRGTSLTIQCQVDSQVTMMFWYRQQPGQSLTLIATANQGSEATYESGFVIDKFPISRPNLTFSTLTVSNMSPEDSSIYLCSVESIGTGGNDYGYTFGSGTRLTVV.

The V and J genes are TRBV4-2 and TRBJ2-3; D perhaps matches TRBD2 (7 bases). Trimming removed 0 bases from V and 4 bases from J, with 17 bases in between. The CDR3 totals 17 residues. Germline CDR1 LGHNA, CDR2 YNFKEQ. The CDR3 DNA sequence: TGTGCCAGCAGCCAAGATGGGCCGGGGGGCGGCGCAGATACGCAGTATTTT. This encodes CASSQDGPGGGADTQYF.

The chain recombines TRBV4-3 with TRBJ2-1; tentatively, D is TRBD1 or TRBD2 (5 bases each). Trimming removed 3 bases from V and 6 bases from J, with 15 bases in between. Per the germline V gene, CDR1 is LGHNA and CDR2 is YSLEER. The CDR3 has 15 residues. For the CDR3, the DNA is TGCGCCAGCAGCCAGGGGGTCGACTTAGTCAATGAGCAGTTCTTC. This codes for CASSQGVDLVNEQFF.

The J gene is TRBJ2-1, the V gene TRBV7-6; TRBD2 might be the D (5 bases). The V and J ends lost 5 bases and 5 bases respectively, with 10 bases between them. Germline CDR1 SGHVS, CDR2 FNYEAQ. This CDR3 is built from 13 residues. This chain's CDR3 is CASSRHGDNEQFF. The CDR3 region has the DNA TGTGCCAGCAGCCGTCACGGGGACAATGAGCAGTTCTTC.

This sequence joins TRBV7-9 and TRBJ1-1; D is ambiguous. The CDR3 loop spans 13 amino acids. Germline V CDR1 and CDR2: SEHNR, FQNEAQ (reference sequence). V was pared by 8 bases and J by 1 base, with 11 bases between. This chain's CDR3 is CASGPQENTEAFF. For the CDR3, the DNA is TGTGCCAGCGGACCTCAGGAGAACACTGAAGCTTTCTTT.

This chain links TRBV4-1 with TRBJ2-7, with 7 nucleotides matching TRBD1. V lost 0 bases and J lost 6; bases outside the gene matches: 11. The CDR3 is 16 residues long. Germline V lookup: CDR1 MGHRA, CDR2 YSYEKL. The CDR3 protein is CASSQEGTGARGEQYF. The CDR3 nucleotides read TGCGCCAGCAGCCAAGAGGGTACAGGGGCGCGAGGCGAGCAGTACTTC.

This clone has just one count. The J gene is TRBJ1-1, the V gene TRBV15; D remains ambiguous. The germline V gene encodes CDR1 LNHNV and CDR2 YYDKDF (reference sequence). Trimming left V 1 base short and J 0 bases short, with 9 bases between. The CDR3 runs to 15 residues. The CDR3 region is CATSRVGIMNTEAFF. The DNA for the CDR3 is TGTGCCACCAGCAGAGTTGGGATCATGAACACTGAAGCTTTCTTT.

A remark on this clone: This specimen includes other DNA sequences encoding the same CDR3. The chain is built from TRBV7-9 and TRBJ1-2; TRBD1 agrees at 9 bases. The CDR3 length is 14 residues. V lost 4 bases, J lost 4 bases, and 4 bases stayed unmatched. Germline V gene sequence: CDR1 SEHNR, CDR2 FQNEAQ (reference sequence). The CDR3 here is CASSSGQGPYGYTF. The DNA of the CDR3 is TGTGCCAGCAGCTCGGGACAGGGACCCTATGGCTACACCTTC.

With regard to this clone: Other DNA sequences from this sample encode an identical CDR3 as well. The chain couples TRBV27 to TRBJ2-7; D not resolved. This CDR3 has 13 residues. The V gene lost 2 bases and the J gene lost 4 bases, with 9 bases spanning the gap. Germline V CDR1 and CDR2: MNHEY, SMNVEV (reference sequence). The CDR3: CASSLGIGYEQYF. The DNA for the CDR3 is TGTGCCAGCAGTTTAGGGATTGGATACGAGCAGTACTTC.

The chain employs TRBV12-2 and TRBJ2-6; no check of the table's D call, TRBD1, against the DNA was made. TRBV12-2 is designated a pseudogene. This CDR3 is 17 amino acids long. This CDR3 is CASRPGQGSSGANVLTF. The CDR3 DNA reads as TGTGCAAGTCGCCCCGGACAGGGTAGCTCTGGGGCCAACGTCCTGACTTTC.

The chain carries TRBV7-8 and TRBJ2-7, with D unresolved. Trimming stripped 2 bases from V and 5 bases from J, with 10 bases between. The length of the CDR3 is 13 residues. Germline V gene sequence: CDR1 SGHVS, CDR2 FQNEAQ. The CDR3 DNA is TGTGCCAGCAGCTTACATTATTCAAACGAGCAGTACTTC. Translating it yields CASSLHYSNEQYF.

V is TRBV6-5 and J is TRBJ1-2; 7 positions match TRBD1. CDR1 and CDR2 from the germline V gene are MNHEY and SVGAGI. With V trimmed by 6 bases and J by 4 bases, 11 bases remained unmatched. The CDR3 length is 15 residues. This CDR3 is CASSLAGQTRYGYTF. As DNA, the CDR3 is TGTGCCAGCAGCCTCGCGGGACAGACTCGCTATGGCTACACCTTC.

A single count supports this clone. CDR3 region: CSAIGSFGEAFF. DNA for the CDR3: TGCAGCGCGATAGGATCTTTCGGGGAAGCTTTCTTT. The V and J genes are TRBV29-1 and TRBJ1-1; D gene ambiguous. CDR3 length: 12 amino acids. CDR1 is SQVTM, CDR2 ANQGSEA, per germline. V dropped 7 bases and J dropped 8 bases, with 17 bases sitting between them. The complete variable domain, with remaining parts taken from reference TRBV29-1 and TRBJ1-1, reads SAVISQKPSRDICQRGTSLTIQCQVDSQVTMMFWYRQQPGQSLTLIATANQGSEATYESGFVIDKFPISRPNLTFSTLTVSNMSPEDSSIYLCSAIGSFGEAFFGQGTRLTVV.

This CDR3 reads CASSLARTITDTQYF. Written as DNA, the CDR3 is TGCGCCAGCAGCTTGGCGCGGACTATCACAGATACGCAGTATTTT. V is TRBV5-1 and J is TRBJ2-3; D perhaps matches TRBD2 (6 bases). CDR3 length equals 15 residues. V gave up 0 bases and J gave up 2 bases, with 10 bases separating them. Germline V gives CDR1 SGHRS, CDR2 YFSETQ.

The chain combines TRBV7-9 with TRBJ1-2, with D maybe TRBD1 (6 bases). The CDR3 has 17 amino acids. Germline assignment: CDR1 SEHNR and CDR2 FQNEAQ (reference sequence). Deletions cut 5 bases from V and 3 bases from J, with 22 bases between. The CDR3 reads CASSPPSEQGRDYGYTF. The CDR3, as DNA: TGTGCCAGCAGCCCACCGTCCGAGCAGGGGCGGGACTATGGCTACACCTTC.

This chain uses TRBV27 with TRBJ2-7, with 7 bases lining up with TRBD1. V lost 6 bases, J lost 3 bases, and 5 bases stayed unmatched. Germline CDR1 and CDR2: MNHEY and SMNVEV (reference sequence). This CDR3 is built from 13 residues. The CDR3 loop reads CASRSRDSYEQYF. The CDR3 nucleotides read TGTGCCAGCAGGAGCCGGGACAGCTACGAGCAGTACTTC.

The chain carries TRBV7-8 and TRBJ2-3, with TRBD2 matching over 7 bases. The germline gives CDR1 SGHVS, CDR2 FQNEAQ. CDR3 length: 15 residues. V was clipped by 5 bases and J by 3 bases; unmatched bases: 8. This CDR3 reads CASSDFGGGTDTQYF. CDR3 nucleotides: TGTGCCAGCAGCGACTTTGGCGGGGGAACAGATACGCAGTATTTT.

The chain recombines TRBV27 with TRBJ1-5; 7 bases match TRBD1. The V and J ends lost 7 bases and 7 bases, in that order; junction bases with no gene match: 10. The CDR3 loop spans 14 amino acids. Germline V gene sequence: CDR1 MNHEY, CDR2 SMNVEV (reference sequence). The CDR3 loop reads CASNPTGSGQPQHF. The DNA for the CDR3 is TGTGCCAGCAATCCGACAGGGTCGGGACAGCCCCAGCATTTT.